This is a list of T cell receptor beta chains from one sample in a study of tumor-infiltrating lymphocytes in oesophageal squamous cell carcinoma. One entry per CDR3 protein, called by TCRdb with MiXCR from the PCR reads. Of just under 20,000 distinct CDR3 sequences in the sample, roughly two fifths were seen once. Specimen: esophageal tumor tissue. The receptors were gathered from a male donor with esophageal squamous cell carcinoma. The CDR3 runs from the conserved cysteine through the conserved F or W. D genes are given only for firm matches. Clone size is shown for a subset of rows, as once, few, many or a class of expanded clone.

TRBV5-1	few	.	TRBJ2-7	17	TGCGCCAGCAGCTTAATGCCTGGGTTGGCGGACCTAAGCGAGCAGTACTTC	CASSLMPGLADLSEQYF
TRBV6-2/TRBV6-3	many	.	TRBJ2-5	13	TGTGCCAGCAGTTATTGGGGGGCGGAGACCCAGTACTTC	CASSYWGAETQYF
TRBV9	.	.	TRBJ2-7	15	TGTGCCAGCAGCGTAGGAGGGGGGCCAGGGTTGGAGCAGTACTTC	CASSVGGGPGLEQYF
TRBV28	many	.	TRBJ2-1	12	TGTGCCAGCAGTCTACCACCGTGGGAGCAGTTCTTC	CASSLPPWEQFF
TRBV2	many	.	TRBJ2-5	15	TGTGCCAGCAGTGAAGAGAGCAACAACCAAGAGACCCAGTACTTC	CASSEESNNQETQYF
TRBV15	many	.	TRBJ1-2	16	TGTGCCACCAGCGTCCATGAGGGGGGACGACGGAATGGCTACACCTTC	CATSVHEGGRRNGYTF
TRBV14	.	.	TRBJ2-7	15	TGTGCCAGCAGCCCCCTTTCTTGGGACACAGATACGCAGTACTTC	CASSPLSWDTDTQYF
TRBV9	.	TRBD2	TRBJ2-1	15	TGTGCCAGCAGCTCCGGGACTAGCGGGAGAAATGAGCAGTTCTTC	CASSSGTSGRNEQFF
TRBV7-4	many	.	TRBJ2-3	12	TGTGCCAGCAGCCTACTCCGAGATACGCAGTATTTT	CASSLLRDTQYF
TRBV7-8	.	.	TRBJ2-1	13	TGTGCCAGCAGCTTAACCAGGGGAGCGTCCCAGTTCTTC	CASSLTRGASQFF
TRBV11-2	many	.	TRBJ2-1	13	TGTGCCAGCAGCTTAACCCCTTACAATGAGCAGTTCTTC	CASSLTPYNEQFF
TRBV6-1	medium-sized	TRBD2	TRBJ2-7	16	TGTGCCAGCAGTAGGACCGGGACTACGAGCTCCTACGAGCAGTACTTC	CASSRTGTTSSYEQYF
TRBV7-9	few	.	TRBJ2-3	15	TGTGCCAGCAGCTTACTGGGAGTAAGCACAGATACGCAGTATTTT	CASSLLGVSTDTQYF
TRBV7-3	.	.	TRBJ2-2	18	TGTGCCAGCAGCTTAAGTCTTATGACAGGGAGGGGCACCGGGGAGCTGTTTTTT	CASSLSLMTGRGTGELFF
TRBV10-3	.	TRBD2	TRBJ2-1	15	TGTGCCATCAGTGGGGGACTAGCGGGAGGTGGCGAGCAGTTCTTC	CAISGGLAGGGEQFF
TRBV30	.	.	TRBJ1-4	14	TGTGCCTGGAGTGTACTCTGGGACAATGAAAAACTGTTTTTT	CAWSVLWDNEKLFF
TRBV7-6	.	.	TRBJ2-5	12	TGTGCCAGCAGCTCCGAATGGGAGACCCAGTACTTC	CASSSEWETQYF
TRBV7-6	.	.	TRBJ2-1	14	TGTGCCAGCAGCCAGAACGGGCCTGCGGGTGAGCAGTTCTTC	CASSQNGPAGEQFF